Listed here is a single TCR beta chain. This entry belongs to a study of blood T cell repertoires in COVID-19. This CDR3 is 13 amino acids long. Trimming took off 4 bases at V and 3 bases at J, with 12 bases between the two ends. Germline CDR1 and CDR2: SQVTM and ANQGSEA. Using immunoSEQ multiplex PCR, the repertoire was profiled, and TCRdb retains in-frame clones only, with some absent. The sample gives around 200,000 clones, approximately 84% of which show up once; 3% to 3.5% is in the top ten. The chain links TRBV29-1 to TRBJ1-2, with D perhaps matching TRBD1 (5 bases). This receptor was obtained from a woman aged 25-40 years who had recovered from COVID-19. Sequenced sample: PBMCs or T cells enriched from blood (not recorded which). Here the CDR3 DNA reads TGCAGCGTTGGGATATTAGGGGACTATGGCTACACCTTC. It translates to CSVGILGDYGYTF. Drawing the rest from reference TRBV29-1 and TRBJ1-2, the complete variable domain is SAVISQKPSRDICQRGTSLTIQCQVDSQVTMMFWYRQQPGQSLTLIATANQGSEATYESGFVIDKFPISRPNLTFSTLTVSNMSPEDSSIYLCSVGILGDYGYTFGSGTRLTVV.